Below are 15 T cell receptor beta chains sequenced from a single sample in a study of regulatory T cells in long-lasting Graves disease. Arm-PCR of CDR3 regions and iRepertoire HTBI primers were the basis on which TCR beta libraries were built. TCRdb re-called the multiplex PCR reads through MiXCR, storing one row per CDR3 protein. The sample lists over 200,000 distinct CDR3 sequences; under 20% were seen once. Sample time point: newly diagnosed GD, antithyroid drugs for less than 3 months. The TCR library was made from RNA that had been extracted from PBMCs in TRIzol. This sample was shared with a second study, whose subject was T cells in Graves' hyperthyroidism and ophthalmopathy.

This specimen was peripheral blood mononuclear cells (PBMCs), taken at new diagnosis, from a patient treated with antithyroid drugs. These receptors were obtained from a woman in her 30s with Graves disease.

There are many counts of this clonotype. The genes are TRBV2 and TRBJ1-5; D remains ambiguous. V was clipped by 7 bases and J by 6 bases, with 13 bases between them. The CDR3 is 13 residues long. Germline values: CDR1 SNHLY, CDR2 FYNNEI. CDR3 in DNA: TGTGCCAGCACTACGGGAAATAGTCAGCCCCAGCATTTT. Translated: CASTTGNSQPQHF.

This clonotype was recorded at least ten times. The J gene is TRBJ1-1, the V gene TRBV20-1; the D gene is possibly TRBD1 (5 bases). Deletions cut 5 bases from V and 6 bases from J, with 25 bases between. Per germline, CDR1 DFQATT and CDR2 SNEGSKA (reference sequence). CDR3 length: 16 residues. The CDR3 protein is CSARTGGGVLGAEAFF. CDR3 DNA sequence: TGCAGTGCTCGTACAGGTGGAGGTGTCTTGGGGGCTGAAGCTTTCTTT.

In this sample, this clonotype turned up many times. CDR3 nucleotide sequence: TGTGCCAGCAGTCCCCTGAGGGCAGGGGGAAAACTGTTTTTT. Encoded protein: CASSPLRAGGKLFF. The V and J genes are TRBV12-3 or TRBV12-4 and TRBJ1-4, with 7 bases fitting TRBD1. The CDR3 runs 14 residues. V shed 5 bases and J 10 bases; nucleotides not matched to a gene: 10.

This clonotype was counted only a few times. The CDR3 DNA follows: TGTGCCAGCGGCGGTGAGGGGGTAAATTCACCCCTCCACTTT. Protein sequence: CASGGEGVNSPLHF. J is TRBJ1-6 and V is TRBV9; D possibly corresponds to TRBD1 (6 bases). Trimming left V 7 bases short and J 7 bases short, with 15 bases between. The CDR3 is 14 residues long. Germline V gives CDR1 SGDLS, CDR2 YYNGEE. Complete variable domain (other parts from reference TRBV9 and TRBJ1-6): DSGVTQTPKHLITATGQRVTLRCSPRSGDLSVYWYQQSLDQGLQFLIQYYNGEERAKGNILERFSAQQFPDLHSELNLSSLELGDSALYFCASGGEGVNSPLHFGNGTRLTVT.

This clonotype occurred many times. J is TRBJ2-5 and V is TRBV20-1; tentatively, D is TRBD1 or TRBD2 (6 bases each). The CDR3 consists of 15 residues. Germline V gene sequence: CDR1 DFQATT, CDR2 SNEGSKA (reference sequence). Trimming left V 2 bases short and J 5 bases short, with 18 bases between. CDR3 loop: CSARRSGAMRETQYF. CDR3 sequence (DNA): TGCAGTGCTAGAAGATCGGGGGCCATGAGGGAGACCCAGTACTTC.

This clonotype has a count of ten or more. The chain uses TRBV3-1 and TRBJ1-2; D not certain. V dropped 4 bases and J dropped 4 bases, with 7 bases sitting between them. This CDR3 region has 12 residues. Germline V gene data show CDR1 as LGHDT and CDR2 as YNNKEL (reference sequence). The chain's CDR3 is CASSLHSYGYTF. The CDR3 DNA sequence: TGTGCCAGCAGCCTTCACTCCTATGGCTACACCTTC.

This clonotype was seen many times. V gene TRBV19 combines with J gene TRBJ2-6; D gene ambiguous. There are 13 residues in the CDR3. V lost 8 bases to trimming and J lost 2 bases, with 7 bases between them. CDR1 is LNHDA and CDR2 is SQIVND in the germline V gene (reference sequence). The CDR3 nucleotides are TGTGCCAGTCTCAAACCTGGGGCCAACGTCCTGACTTTC. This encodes CASLKPGANVLTF.

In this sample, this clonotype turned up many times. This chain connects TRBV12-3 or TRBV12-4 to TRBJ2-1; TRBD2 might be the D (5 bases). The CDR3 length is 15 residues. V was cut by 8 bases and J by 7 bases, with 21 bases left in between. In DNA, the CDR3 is TGTGCCAGCGGGCTGACGGGGAGCATGAGGAATGAGCAGTTCTTC. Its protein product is CASGLTGSMRNEQFF.

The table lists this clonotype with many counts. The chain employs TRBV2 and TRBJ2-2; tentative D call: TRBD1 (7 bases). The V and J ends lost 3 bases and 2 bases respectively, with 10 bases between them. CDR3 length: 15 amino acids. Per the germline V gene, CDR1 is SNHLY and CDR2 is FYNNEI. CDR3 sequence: CASSETGTNTGELFF. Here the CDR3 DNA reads TGTGCCAGCAGTGAGACAGGGACTAACACCGGGGAGCTGTTTTTT.

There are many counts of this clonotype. The chain's CDR3 is CASSFPGGNYGYTF. The CDR3 coding sequence is TGTGCCAGCAGTTTCCCAGGAGGAAACTATGGCTACACCTTC. J is TRBJ1-2 and V is TRBV12-3 or TRBV12-4; unclear D gene. V lost 3 bases, J lost 2 bases, and 10 bases lay in between. This CDR3 is built from 14 residues.

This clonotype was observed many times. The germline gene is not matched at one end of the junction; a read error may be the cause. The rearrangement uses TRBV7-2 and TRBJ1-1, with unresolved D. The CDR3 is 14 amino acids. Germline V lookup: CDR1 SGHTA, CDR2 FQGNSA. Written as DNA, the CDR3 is TGTGCCAGCAGCTTACGGGCTCAGAACGCTGAAGCTTTCTTT. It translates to CASSLRAQNAEAFF.

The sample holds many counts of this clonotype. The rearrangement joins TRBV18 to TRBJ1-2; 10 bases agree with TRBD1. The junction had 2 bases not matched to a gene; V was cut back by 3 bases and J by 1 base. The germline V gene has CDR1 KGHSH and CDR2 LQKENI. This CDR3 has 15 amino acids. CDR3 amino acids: CASSPGTGDNYGYTF. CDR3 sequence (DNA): TGTGCCAGCTCACCGGGGACAGGGGATAACTATGGCTACACCTTC.

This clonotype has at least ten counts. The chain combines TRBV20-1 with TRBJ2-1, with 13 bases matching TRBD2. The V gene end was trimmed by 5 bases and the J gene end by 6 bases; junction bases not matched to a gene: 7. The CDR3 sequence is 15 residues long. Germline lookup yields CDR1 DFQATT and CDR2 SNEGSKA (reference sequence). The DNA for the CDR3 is TGCAGTGCTGGGTCACTAGCGGGGGGGATCAATGAGCAGTTCTTC. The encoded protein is CSAGSLAGGINEQFF.

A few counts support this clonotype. The CDR3 coding sequence is TGTGCCAGCAGCTCGGGGGTCACAGATACGCAGTATTTT. This encodes CASSSGVTDTQYF. The chain couples TRBV7-8 to TRBJ2-3; TRBD2 might be the D (6 bases). Germline-derived CDR1 and CDR2 are SGHVS and FQNEAQ. V was cut by 4 bases and J by 2 bases, with 7 bases left in between. The CDR3 has 13 residues.

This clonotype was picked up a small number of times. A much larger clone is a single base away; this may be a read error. The CDR3 coding sequence is TGCACCAGCAGCCAAAAGACAGGGGCCCAGCTCGAGCAGTACTTC. Translation gives CTSSQKTGAQLEQYF. The V call is TRBV4-1, the J call TRBJ2-7, with TRBD1 identical over 8 bases. This CDR3 is built from 15 residues. CDR1 MGHRA and CDR2 YSYEKL come from the germline V gene.